What follows describes a single T cell receptor beta chain. The data were obtained in a study of blood T cell repertoires in COVID-19. Study background: Sites in the United States, Italy and Spain provided acute and convalescent COVID-19 samples. In each case, the material was cDNA or gDNA derived from T cells, B-cell-depleted T cells, or PBMCs.

Only in-frame clones appear in the TCRdb table, and some are missing; sequencing was by immunoSEQ multiplex PCR. Here the sample spans 140,000 or so clones, 80% to 90% being singletons. The J segment lost 2 bases and the V segment lost 2 bases, leaving 12 bases of the junction unmatched. Germline V gene lookup returns CDR1 SNHLY and CDR2 FYNNEI. This CDR3 spans 18 amino acids. The material sequenced was peripheral blood. J is TRBJ1-5 and V is TRBV2; 7 nucleotides align to TRBD1. This clonotype originated in a man aged 50-59 years who had recovered from COVID-19. CDR3 DNA: TGTGCCAGCAGTGAATGGGACAGCGCCGCCAGTCGCAATCAGCCCCAGCATTTT. Protein product: CASSEWDSAASRNQPQHF. Supplemented by reference TRBV2 and TRBJ1-5, the full variable domain reads EPEVTQTPSHQVTQMGQEVILRCVPISNHLYFYWYRQILGQKVEFLVSFYNNEISEKSEIFDDQFSVERPDGSNFTLKIRSTKLEDSAMYFCASSEWDSAASRNQPQHFGDGTRLSIL.